This record looks at one T cell receptor beta chain sequence and its context. Trimming removed 2 bases at V and 3 bases at J, with 14 bases between. The germline V gene has CDR1 SGHTS and CDR2 YDEGEE. CDR3 length: 15 residues. The sample belongs to a study of blood T cell repertoires in COVID-19. Study-level background: Samples representing acute and convalescent COVID-19 were sourced from the United States, Italy and Spain.

Authors' processing steps: Amplification from reference gene primers served as the basis for estimated nucleated cell counts. Assay used: immunoSEQ multiplex PCR; TCRdb lists only in-frame clones, some missing. V and J calls and clone size are as listed in that table; D and trimming were resolved from the DNA. The table records roughly 100,000 clones, about 89% of them present only once. Source material: peripheral blood. The chain combines TRBV5-8 with TRBJ1-1; D is perhaps TRBD1 (5 bases). The clonotype was recovered from a human donor with active COVID-19. The donor label of this sample is uncertain. CDR3 bases: TGTGCCAGCAGCTTACCAGGGTGGGGGGACACTGAAGCTTTCTTT. Protein sequence: CASSLPGWGDTEAFF.